This T cell receptor (beta chain) emerged from a study of Tregs in tolerant kidney transplant recipients. Across the whole study: A 3-day belatacept mixed lymphocyte reaction, sometimes plus 5-day graft donor restimulation, preceded CD4+CD25+CD127- sorting.

Clones were read by immunoSEQ multiplex PCR, and TCRdb kept only the in-frame ones, dropping some. The data contain under 45,000 clones, about 95% of them singletons. Turning to this clone: Its antigen is as yet unknown.

The CDR3 has 14 amino acids. CDR1 and CDR2 from the germline V gene are SQVTM and ANQGSEA. V lost 3 bases and J lost 4, with 12 bases in between. Notes on the study in general: No direct test of biological reproducibility was done here.

V gene TRBV29-1 combines with J gene TRBJ1-4, with D hard to call. The clonotype originates from a human donor in good health. Sequencing was performed on Tregs from blood cultured with allogeneic cells. DNA for the CDR3: TGCAGCGTTGATAGGTGGCCGGATAATGAAAAACTGTTTTTT. Amino acid sequence: CSVDRWPDNEKLFF.